The 23 T cell receptor beta chains listed next were all sequenced from one sample in a study of blood T cell repertoires in COVID-19 (dated by TCRdb to 2019 to 2021). Preparation of the library involved the immunoSEQ multiplex PCR assay. In TCRdb, the immuneACCESS table is reduced to in-frame sequences with V and J assigned. These tables do not hold every clone; where another copy was compared, an unresolved V gene accounts for under half, and the others remain unexplained. This sample holds about 380,000 clones; 80% to 90% were observed only once. The biggest ten clones account for 1% to 1.5% of the sample. Sequenced sample: PBMCs or T cells enriched from blood (not recorded which). The source is a man aged 25 to 45 who had recovered from COVID-19.

This sequence joins TRBV18 and TRBJ2-3; weak D call: TRBD1 (6 bases). The CDR3 length is 14 residues. The germline V and J ends were trimmed by 4 bases and 2 bases, with 10 bases remaining between them. CDR1 is KGHSH and CDR2 is LQKENI in the germline V gene. CDR3 nucleotides: TGTGCCAGCTCACAAGGGGGTGACACAGATACGCAGTATTTT. Translation gives CASSQGGDTDTQYF.

Here the CDR3 DNA reads TGTGCCAGCAGTTACTCTGGGGAGACGAACACCGGGGAGCTGTTTTTT. Translating it yields CASSYSGETNTGELFF. This sequence joins TRBV6-2 or TRBV6-3 and TRBJ2-2; the D gene is possibly TRBD2 (5 bases). CDR3 length equals 16 residues. V shed 0 bases and J shed 0 bases, with 8 bases lying between them. The germline V gene encodes CDR1 MNHEY and CDR2 SVGEGT.

The sample holds one count of this clone. The chain recombines TRBV27 with TRBJ2-5; 8 nucleotides agree with TRBD1. V shed 3 bases, J shed 5 bases, and the junction held 5 bases outside the gene matches. In germline, CDR1 is MNHEY, CDR2 SMNVEV (reference sequence). The CDR3 runs 14 residues. This CDR3 is CASSFRGRFETQYF. The CDR3 nucleotides are TGTGCCAGCAGTTTCAGGGGGCGGTTCGAGACCCAGTACTTC.

CDR3 in amino acids: CASSQAGGAAFF. As DNA, the CDR3 is TGTGCCAGCAGCCAAGCAGGGGGCGCAGCTTTCTTT. The chain employs TRBV3-1 (or the pseudogene TRBV3-2) and TRBJ1-1, with TRBD1 identical over 8 bases. The length of the CDR3 is 12 residues. Germline CDR1 LGHDT, CDR2 YNNKEL (reference sequence). V trimming: 1 base; J trimming: 10 bases; junction bases outside the gene matches: 2.

The V gene is TRBV5-1, the J gene TRBJ2-7; possible D gene TRBD1, 5 bases. CDR3 length equals 13 residues. Trimming shortened V by 5 bases and J by 3 bases, and 12 bases separated the two germline ends. The germline gives CDR1 SGHRS, CDR2 YFSETQ. As DNA, the CDR3 is TGCGCCAGCAGGCCCACAGGAGACTACGAGCAGTACTTC. Translating gives CASRPTGDYEQYF.

J is TRBJ1-3 and V is TRBV18; 10 bases match TRBD1. V lost 1 base, J lost 3 bases, and 3 bases stayed unmatched. The CDR3 sequence is 16 residues long. Germline CDR1 reads KGHSH; CDR2 reads LQKENI. CDR3 in DNA: TGTGCCAGCTCACCACTCGACAGGGGGCTTGGAAACACCATATATTTT. Residues: CASSPLDRGLGNTIYF.

This clone was seen more than once but under ten times. The rearrangement links TRBV7-9 to TRBJ1-4; TRBD1 might be the D (6 bases). V lost 0 bases to trimming and J lost 4 bases, with 15 bases between them. Germline V gene data show CDR1 as SEHNR and CDR2 as FQNEAQ (reference sequence). This CDR3 has 17 amino acids. In DNA form, the CDR3 reads TGTGCCAGCAGCTTAGCTTATGGACAGATCGATAATGAAAAACTGTTTTTT. This translates into CASSLAYGQIDNEKLFF.

This chain links TRBV12-3 or TRBV12-4 with TRBJ1-2, with D maybe TRBD1 (5 bases). This CDR3 region has 13 residues. V lost 1 base and J 8 bases, leaving 11 bases between the germline ends. The CDR3 nucleotides are TGTGCCAGCAGTTTAGTACAGGCCGGAGGCTACACCTTC. Encoded protein: CASSLVQAGGYTF.

V is TRBV18 and J is TRBJ1-1; a possible D gene is TRBD1 (6 bases). The germline V gene encodes CDR1 KGHSH and CDR2 LQKENI. V was trimmed by 4 bases and J by 1 base, leaving 7 bases between them. The CDR3 covers 13 residues. The CDR3: CASSQQGNTEAFF. Written as DNA, the CDR3 is TGTGCCAGCTCACAACAGGGGAACACTGAAGCTTTCTTT.

The rearrangement uses TRBV7-9 and TRBJ1-4, with 7 bases aligning to TRBD1. Trimming at V came to 5 bases and at J to 2 bases, leaving 5 bases not matched to a gene. In germline, CDR1 is SEHNR, CDR2 FQNEAQ (reference sequence). This CDR3 is built from 15 residues. CDR3 amino acids: CASSTYRGTNEKLFF. Written as DNA, the CDR3 is TGTGCCAGCAGCACCTACAGGGGCACTAATGAAAAACTGTTTTTT.

The chain uses TRBV19 and TRBJ2-5; no definite D call. This CDR3 has 14 amino acids. V lost 1 base and J 1 base, leaving 7 bases between the germline ends. The germline V gene encodes CDR1 LNHDA and CDR2 SQIVND (reference sequence). This CDR3 reads CASSIGPFQETQYF. CDR3 in DNA: TGTGCCAGTAGTATAGGTCCCTTCCAAGAGACCCAGTACTTC.

V gene TRBV2 combines with J gene TRBJ1-4, with no clear D. CDR1 is SNHLY, CDR2 FYNNEI, per germline. This CDR3 has 15 amino acids. Trimming stripped 2 bases from V and 0 bases from J, with 7 bases between. The CDR3 sequence is CASSESHATNEKLFF. The CDR3 DNA is TGTGCCAGCAGTGAATCCCATGCAACTAATGAAAAACTGTTTTTT.

V is TRBV13 and J is TRBJ1-3; 10 nucleotides agree with TRBD1. Germline lookup yields CDR1 PRHDT and CDR2 FYEKMQ (reference sequence). The CDR3 consists of 15 residues. With V trimmed by 5 bases and J by 6 bases, 7 bases remained unmatched. The CDR3 sequence is CASSPRQGAENTIYF. In DNA, the CDR3 is TGTGCCAGCAGCCCGAGACAGGGGGCCGAAAACACCATATATTTT.

This chain joins TRBV7-8 and TRBJ1-5, with 7 bases fitting TRBD1. There are 16 residues in the CDR3. The germline gives CDR1 SGHVS, CDR2 FQNEAQ. J was trimmed by 0 bases and V by 6 bases; bases with no gene match: 8. In DNA, the CDR3 is TGTGCCAGCAGTACGGACAGGACGAATAGCAATCAGCCCCAGCATTTT. Encoded protein: CASSTDRTNSNQPQHF.

This chain connects TRBV6-5 to TRBJ2-1; 8 bases line up with TRBD2. CDR1 is MNHEY, CDR2 SVGAGI, per germline. J was trimmed by 6 bases and V by 7 bases; bases with no gene match: 8. This CDR3 comprises 14 residues. The CDR3 nucleotides are TGTGCCAGCATAAAGTCGGGGGGGATCAATGAGCAGTTCTTC. The encoded protein is CASIKSGGINEQFF.

The chain employs TRBV4-1 and TRBJ1-1; a weak D match, TRBD1 (5 bases). The CDR3 length is 15 residues. Between the trimmed V and J ends, which lost 4 bases and 6 bases, there was a span of 18 bases. Per germline, CDR1 MGHRA and CDR2 YSYEKL. CDR3: CASSPPGLGIPEAFF. The CDR3 bases are TGCGCCAGCAGCCCTCCGGGACTGGGAATTCCTGAAGCTTTCTTT.

This clone was found once. The chain carries TRBV10-3 and TRBJ1-3; 7 positions match TRBD1. The V and J ends lost 10 bases and 0 bases, in that order; junction bases with no gene match: 12. The germline V gene encodes CDR1 ENHRY and CDR2 SYGVKD. This CDR3 has 16 residues. The CDR3 sequence: CATEEPGQSSGNTIYF. The DNA for the CDR3 is TGTGCCACCGAAGAACCGGGACAGAGCTCTGGAAACACCATATATTTT.

This clone has a single count. This chain joins TRBV18 and TRBJ2-5, with TRBD2 matching 8 bases. V shed 0 bases, J shed 4 bases, and the junction held 1 base outside the gene matches. The CDR3 has 14 amino acids. From germline, CDR1 is KGHSH and CDR2 LQKENI. CDR3 sequence (DNA): TGTGCCAGCTCACCACCGGCGGGAGGAGAGACCCAGTACTTC. This sequence encodes CASSPPAGGETQYF.

The chain carries TRBV24-1 and TRBJ1-3; D uncertain. CDR3 length: 15 residues. Germline V lookup: CDR1 KGHDR, CDR2 SFDVKD. Trimming took off 0 bases at V and 0 bases at J, with 5 bases between the two ends. CDR3 sequence reads: CATSDLTVSGNTIYF. The CDR3 DNA sequence: TGTGCCACCAGTGATTTGACGGTCTCTGGAAACACCATATATTTT.

The V and J genes are TRBV4-1 and TRBJ2-7; D might be TRBD1 (5 bases). The CDR3 is 18 amino acids. V was clipped by 2 bases and J by 1 base, with 21 bases between them. Germline-derived CDR1 and CDR2 are MGHRA and YSYEKL. CDR3 in amino acids: CASSQSETEPIVSYEQYF. CDR3 DNA: TGCGCCAGCAGCCAAAGCGAGACAGAGCCTATTGTTTCCTACGAGCAGTACTTC.

This chain uses TRBV5-1 with TRBJ1-6; TRBD1 matches at 9 bases. Trimming took 4 bases from V and 7 from J; bases not matched to a gene: 3. Germline V gene lookup returns CDR1 SGHRS and CDR2 YFSETQ. The CDR3 runs to 14 residues. The chain's CDR3 is CASSPDRGNSPLHF. DNA of the CDR3: TGCGCCAGCAGCCCGGACAGGGGCAATTCACCCCTCCACTTT.

J is TRBJ1-1 and V is TRBV10-1; TRBD1 matches at 7 bases. This CDR3 is 14 amino acids long. The germline V gene encodes CDR1 WNHNN and CDR2 SYGVQD (reference sequence). The ends lost 3 bases at V and 3 bases at J; junction bases unmatched: 4. In nucleotides, the CDR3 is TGCGCCAGCAGTGACCGGGACAGATACACTGAAGCTTTCTTT. This translates into CASSDRDRYTEAFF.

V usage is TRBV19 and J usage is TRBJ1-2; TRBD1 matches 7 bases. J gave up 1 base and V 2 bases, and 7 bases lay outside the gene matches. The germline gives CDR1 LNHDA, CDR2 SQIVND (reference sequence). This CDR3 has 16 residues. Written as DNA, the CDR3 is TGTGCCAGTAGTATAACCGGGACAGCCCTTAACTATGGCTACACCTTC. This translates into CASSITGTALNYGYTF.